The present entry profiles one T cell receptor beta chain with its context. As yet, its antigen is unknown. This record comes from a study of T cells in narcolepsy. The CDR3 totals 14 residues. Germline CDR1 and CDR2: SGHVS and FQNEAQ. V was trimmed by 0 bases and J by 7 bases, leaving 10 bases between them. Study observations and caveats: Some memory CD4+ repertoires had no autoreactive clone sequences. Autoreactive HCRT-specific and TRIB2-specific clonotypes were marked in same-patient CSF-versus-blood CD4+ comparisons.

TCRdb's table, derived via immunoSEQ multiplex PCR, lists solely in-frame clones and lacks some. Of approximately 25,000 clones in the sample, more than 75% were seen once. The rearrangement joins TRBV7-8 to TRBJ1-5; D is uncertain. Source material: CD45RA- memory CD4+ T cells from PBMCs. The clonotype was recovered from a human donor with narcolepsy. The CDR3 nucleotides read TGTGCCAGCAGCTTAGCGCGCGGTAAACAGCCCCAGCATTTT. Translation: CASSLARGKQPQHF.